This is a list of T cell receptor beta chains from one sample in a study of blood T cell repertoires in COVID-19. The protocol was immunoSEQ multiplex PCR, while the TCRdb copy is restricted to in-frame clones and leaves out a portion. The sample carries roughly 230,000 clones, 88% recorded once. Sequencing input: peripheral blood. The source is a man between 65 and 79 years old with acute or convalescent COVID-19. The CDR3 runs from the conserved cysteine through the conserved F or W. A D gene is named only where the DNA matches it firmly.

D: -
J: TRBJ2-7
V: TRBV6-5
DNA: TGTGCCAGCCGCCGGGACAATACCTACGAGCAGTACTTC
CDR3: CASRRDNTYEQYF

D: TRBD1
J: TRBJ1-5
V: TRBV6-1
DNA: TGTGCCAGCAGTGAAAGGGCAGGGGGCTCCCATTTT
CDR3: CASSERAGGSHF

D: -
J: TRBJ1-5
V: TRBV24-1
DNA: TGTGCCACCAGTGATACACAGGGTTCTGATCAGCCCCAGCATTTT
CDR3: CATSDTQGSDQPQHF

D: TRBD2
J: TRBJ2-3
V: TRBV18
DNA: TGTGCCAGCTCACGGATCCAGATATCCGGGACTAGATTACAAGATACGCAGTATTTT
CDR3: CASSRIQISGTRLQDTQYF

D: -
J: TRBJ1-1
V: TRBV2
DNA: TGTGCCAGCCATGGACACGGCACTGAAGCTTTCTTT
CDR3: CASHGHGTEAFF

D: -
J: TRBJ2-3
V: TRBV18
DNA: TGTGCCAGCTCACCAATGTCAGGGGATTTCGGTACGCAGTATTTT
CDR3: CASSPMSGDFGTQYF

D: TRBD1
J: TRBJ2-7
V: TRBV19
DNA: TGTGCCAGTAGGAAAAGAACCGGACAGGGGACCGAGCAGTACTTC
CDR3: CASRKRTGQGTEQYF

D: -
J: TRBJ2-7
V: TRBV30
DNA: TGTGCCTGGAAACCGGGACACCACTACGAGCAGTACTTC
CDR3: CAWKPGHHYEQYF

D: -
J: TRBJ1-6
V: TRBV29-1
DNA: TGCAGCGCCCAATTTGGGAGCACTAATTCACCCCTCCACTTT
CDR3: CSAQFGSTNSPLHF

D: TRBD2
J: TRBJ2-1
V: TRBV7-2
DNA: TGTGCCAGCAGCTTGCCTAGCGGGAGGGAGTTCTTC
CDR3: CASSLPSGREFF

D: -
J: TRBJ1-2
V: TRBV19
DNA: TGTGCCAGTAGTTTCGCACAGGGAGTTAACTATGGCTACACCTTC
CDR3: CASSFAQGVNYGYTF

D: -
J: TRBJ1-6
V: TRBV5-6
DNA: TGTGCCAGCAGCTTGGTCACAGGGAAGGCACCCCTCCACTTT
CDR3: CASSLVTGKAPLHF

D: TRBD1
J: TRBJ1-1
V: TRBV28
DNA: TGTGCCAGCAGTCTTGGACAGGGGGGACCTTTCTTT
CDR3: CASSLGQGGPFF